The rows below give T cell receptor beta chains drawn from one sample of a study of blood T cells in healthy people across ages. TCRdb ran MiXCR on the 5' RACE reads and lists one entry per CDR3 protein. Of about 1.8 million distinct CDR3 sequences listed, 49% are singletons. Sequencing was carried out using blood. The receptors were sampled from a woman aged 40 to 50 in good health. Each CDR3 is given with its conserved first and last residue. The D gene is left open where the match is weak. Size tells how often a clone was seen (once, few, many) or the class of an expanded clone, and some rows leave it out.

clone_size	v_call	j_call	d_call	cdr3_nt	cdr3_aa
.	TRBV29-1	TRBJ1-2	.	TGCAGCGTTGAAGGTCAAACGGGGGAAGGCTACACCTTC	CSVEGQTGEGYTF
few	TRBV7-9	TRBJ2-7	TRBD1	TGTGCCAGCAGCCCCATAACCGGGACAGGGGTAAACGAGCAGTACTTC	CASSPITGTGVNEQYF
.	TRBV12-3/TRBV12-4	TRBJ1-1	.	TGTGCCAGCAGTTTCGGAGAAAGGCCCAACACTGAAGCTTTCTTT	CASSFGERPNTEAFF
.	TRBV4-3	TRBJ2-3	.	TGCGCCAGCAACCAAGAAGAGGACACAGATACGCAGTATTTT	CASNQEEDTDTQYF
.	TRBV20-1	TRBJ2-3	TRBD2	TGCAGTGCTAGAGATGCTAGCGGGGGGGCCCCAGATACGCAGTATTTT	CSARDASGGAPDTQYF
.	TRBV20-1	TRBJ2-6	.	TGCAGTGCTAGAGGAAGAGACAGCACCTCTGGGGCCAACGTCCTGACTTTC	CSARGRDSTSGANVLTF
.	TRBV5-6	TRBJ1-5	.	TGTGCCAGCAGCTCGGGTCTGGGCGGAACCAATCAGCCCCAGCATTTT	CASSSGLGGTNQPQHF
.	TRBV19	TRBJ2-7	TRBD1	TGTGCCAGTAGTATTGGTCGCAGGGGGAGCGAGCAGTACTTC	CASSIGRRGSEQYF
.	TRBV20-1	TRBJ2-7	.	TGCAGTGCCGCTGACTCTTCCCCATCCTTATACGAGCAGTACTTC	CSAADSSPSLYEQYF
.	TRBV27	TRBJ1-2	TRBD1	TGTGCCAGCAGCCATCAGGGGGACCTTAACTATGGCTACACCTTC	CASSHQGDLNYGYTF
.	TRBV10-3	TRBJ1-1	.	TGTGCCATCAGTGAGTCAGTAGGACAACTGAACACTGAAGCTTTCTTT	CAISESVGQLNTEAFF
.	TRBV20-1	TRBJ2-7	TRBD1	TGCAGTGCTGAAAACGTCCGGACAGGGGGCTACGAGCAGTACTTC	CSAENVRTGGYEQYF
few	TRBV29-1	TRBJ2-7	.	TGCAGCGTTGACCCCAGCTCCTACAATGAGCAGTACTTC	CSVDPSSYNEQYF
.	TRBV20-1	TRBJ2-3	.	TGCAGTGCTAGGTTATGGAGGGCTGGCACAGATACGCAGTATTTT	CSARLWRAGTDTQYF
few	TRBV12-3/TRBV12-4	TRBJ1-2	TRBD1	TGTGCCAGCAGTTCTGGACAGGGTAAAAACACCTTC	CASSSGQGKNTF
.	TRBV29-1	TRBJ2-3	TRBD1	TGCAGCGTTACAGGGGATGGGACAGATACGCAGTATTTT	CSVTGDGTDTQYF
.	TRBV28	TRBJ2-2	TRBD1	TGTGCCAGCAGTTTTGGGACAGGGAGAAGCGCGAACACCGGGGAGCTGTTTTTT	CASSFGTGRSANTGELFF
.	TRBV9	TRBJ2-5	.	TGTGCCAGCAGCACCGCGACAGGTCAAGAGACCCAGTACTTC	CASSTATGQETQYF
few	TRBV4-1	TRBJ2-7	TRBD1	TGCGCCAGCAGCCCTGGGACAGGAGCTTACTACGAGCAGTACTTC	CASSPGTGAYYEQYF
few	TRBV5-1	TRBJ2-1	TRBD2	TGCGCCAGCAGCTCCTGGACTAGCGGGGGCACCAGCTCCTACAATGAGCAGTTCTTC	CASSSWTSGGTSSYNEQFF
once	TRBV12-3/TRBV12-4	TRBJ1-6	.	TGTGCCAGCAGGAGGACAGTGGCTCGGAGATCACCCCTCCACTTT	CASRRTVARRSPLHF
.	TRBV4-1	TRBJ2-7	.	TGCGCCAGCAGCCAAGCTGTAGTGGATGAGCAGTACTTC	CASSQAVVDEQYF
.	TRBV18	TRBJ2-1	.	TGTGCCAGCTCACCAAGGGCAGGTATCGATGAGCAGTTCTTC	CASSPRAGIDEQFF
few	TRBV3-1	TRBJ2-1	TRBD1	TGTGCCAGCAGCTCCCGCTACAGGGGCCCTTCGAATGAGCAGTTCTTC	CASSSRYRGPSNEQFF
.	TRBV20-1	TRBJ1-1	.	TGCAGTGCTAGACAGGGTAGTCACTCTGAAGCTTTCTTT	CSARQGSHSEAFF
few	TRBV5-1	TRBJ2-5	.	TGCGCCAGCAGCTTGATTGAGGGGCAAGAGACCCAGTACTTC	CASSLIEGQETQYF
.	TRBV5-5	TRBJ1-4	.	TGTGCCAGCAGCTCCGTCAGGATTAATGAAAAACTGTTTTTT	CASSSVRINEKLFF
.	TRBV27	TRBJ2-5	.	TGTGCCAGCAGTTCCCTCAACGGGGCAGAGACCCAGTACTTC	CASSSLNGAETQYF
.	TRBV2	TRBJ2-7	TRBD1	TGTGCCAGCGGGGAACAGGGGATTAACGAGCAGTACTTC	CASGEQGINEQYF
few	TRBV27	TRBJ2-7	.	TGTGCCAGCAGTCACCGGGACTCCTACAATGAGCAGTACTTC	CASSHRDSYNEQYF
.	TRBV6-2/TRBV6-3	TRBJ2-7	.	TGTGCCAGCAGTTCCCGACGGCGCTCCTACGAGCAGTACTTC	CASSSRRRSYEQYF
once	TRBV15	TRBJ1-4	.	TGTGCCACCAGCAGAGATTCAGAAGCGGATGAAAAACTGTTTTTT	CATSRDSEADEKLFF
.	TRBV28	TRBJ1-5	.	TGTGCCAGCAGTCCCCTTTACCATCAGCCCCAGCATTTT	CASSPLYHQPQHF
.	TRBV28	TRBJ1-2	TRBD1	TGTGCCAGCAGTGGGACAGGGGAAGAGTATGGCTACACCTTC	CASSGTGEEYGYTF
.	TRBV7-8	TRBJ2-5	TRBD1	TGTGCCAGCAGCAGAGCTGACAGGGTCCAAGAGACCCAGTACTTC	CASSRADRVQETQYF
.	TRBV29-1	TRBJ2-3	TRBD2	TGCAGCGTTGAGGCGGGGGGGGATACGCAGTATTTT	CSVEAGGDTQYF
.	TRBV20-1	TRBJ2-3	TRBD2	TGCAGTGCTAGGGGACTAGCGGGGGTCTTAGATACGCAGTATTTT	CSARGLAGVLDTQYF
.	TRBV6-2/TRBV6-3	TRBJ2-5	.	TGTGCCAGCAGTTACGCCACGGGGACCCAGTACTTC	CASSYATGTQYF
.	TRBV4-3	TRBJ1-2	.	TGCGCCAGCAGCCAAACCGAGGGCTATGGCTACACCTTC	CASSQTEGYGYTF
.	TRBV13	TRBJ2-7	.	TGTGCCAGCAGCTTAGGACAGTCCTTTCGGTACTTC	CASSLGQSFRYF
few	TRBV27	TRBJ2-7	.	TGTGCCAGCAGGAGTGCCCAGGTCCTCCATTACTACGAGCAGTACTTC	CASRSAQVLHYYEQYF
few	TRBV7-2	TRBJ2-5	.	TGTGCCAGCAGCCTCAAAGGGGGGGGGCAAGAGACCCAGTACTTC	CASSLKGGGQETQYF
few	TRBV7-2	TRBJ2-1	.	TGTGCCAGCAGCTTATTTAGGCTTGATGAGCAGTTCTTC	CASSLFRLDEQFF
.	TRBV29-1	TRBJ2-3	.	TGCAGCGTTGATCCCAGGGAGGGGGCAGATACGCAGTATTTT	CSVDPREGADTQYF
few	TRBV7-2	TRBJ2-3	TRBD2	TGTGCCAGCAGCCGCGTGGGAGGGGTAGATACGCAGTATTTT	CASSRVGGVDTQYF
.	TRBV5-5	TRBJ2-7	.	TGTGCCAGCGGCTTGAGTGGGGGGGCCTTCTACGAGCAGTACTTC	CASGLSGGAFYEQYF
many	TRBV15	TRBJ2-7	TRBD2	TGTGCCACCAGCGGGTCCGGGACTAGCGTCTACGAGCAGTACTTC	CATSGSGTSVYEQYF
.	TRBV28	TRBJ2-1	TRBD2	TGTGCCAGCAGCAAGCGGGGGGCCAGCCTAAAGTACAATGAGCAGTTCTTC	CASSKRGASLKYNEQFF
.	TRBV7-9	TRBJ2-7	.	TGTGCCAGCAGCTTAGCGCGGCTAGCAGGCAATGAGCAGTACTTC	CASSLARLAGNEQYF
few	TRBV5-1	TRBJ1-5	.	TGCGCCAGCAGCCCGCAGGCAGGGATACGGCCCCAGCATTTT	CASSPQAGIRPQHF
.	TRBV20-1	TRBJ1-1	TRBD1	TGCAGTGCTAGACGTCAGGGGGTGAACACTGAAGCTTTCTTT	CSARRQGVNTEAFF
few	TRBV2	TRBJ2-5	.	TGTGCCAGCAGCCCATATCAGAGTGGAGAGACCCAGTACTTC	CASSPYQSGETQYF
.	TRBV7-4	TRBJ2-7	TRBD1	TGTGCCAGCAGCTATCCGGGACAGGTACTCGACGAGCAGTACTTC	CASSYPGQVLDEQYF
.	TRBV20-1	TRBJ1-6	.	TGCAGTGGCAGCCGGGGGGCGGGCTCACCCCTCCACTTT	CSGSRGAGSPLHF
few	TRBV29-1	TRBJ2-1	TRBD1	TGCAGCTCCCTCCCGCAGGGGGCTGGGAATGAGCAGTTCTTC	CSSLPQGAGNEQFF